The text below deals with one TCR beta chain. The CDR3 is 16 amino acids. CDR1 and CDR2 from the germline V gene are WNHNN and SYGVQD (reference sequence). The J segment lost 3 bases and the V segment lost 5 bases, leaving 8 bases of the junction unmatched. Authors' processing steps: Amplification from reference gene primers served as the basis for estimated nucleated cell counts. Data came from immunoSEQ multiplex PCR; TCRdb stores just in-frame clones and leaves some out. V and J calls and clone size are copied from that table; D and trimming were computed from the DNA. The sample contains about 59,000 clones, about 85% of which appear only once. This specimen comes from a study of blood T cell repertoires in COVID-19. The wider study: Donors in the United States, Italy and Spain gave samples during acute or convalescent COVID-19. The analysed material was cDNA or gDNA that came from T cells, B-cell-depleted T cells, or PBMCs.

The rearrangement uses TRBV10-1 and TRBJ2-3; TRBD2 matches 10 bases. This TCR derives from a woman older than 75 with acute or convalescent COVID-19. Input material: peripheral blood. The CDR3 sequence is CASSPLAGGGTDTQYF. The CDR3 DNA sequence: TGCGCCAGCAGTCCCTTAGCGGGAGGAGGGACAGATACGCAGTATTTT.